The rows below give T cell receptor beta chains drawn from one sample of a study of blood T cell repertoires in COVID-19. Sequencing used immunoSEQ multiplex PCR; TCRdb keeps in-frame clones, though not all of them. The sample yields tens of thousands of clones, around 80% seen once. Material for sequencing was peripheral blood. The receptors were gathered from a man aged 60 to 75 with active or convalescent COVID-19. Both conserved end residues are part of each CDR3. A D gene is named only where the DNA matches it firmly. Only part of the rows carry a size: once, few, many, or a class if the clone is expanded.

size: -
J: TRBJ2-3
length: 16
D: TRBD2
V: TRBV6-6
DNA: TGTGCCAGCAGTCGACTAGCCCTGTTTAGCACAGATACGCAGTATTTT
CDR3: CASSRLALFSTDTQYF

size: -
J: TRBJ2-7
length: 11
D: -
V: TRBV6-5
DNA: TGTGCCAGCCCAGGGGACTACGAGCAGTACTTC
CDR3: CASPGDYEQYF

size: -
J: TRBJ2-1
length: 12
D: -
V: TRBV4-2
DNA: TGTGCCAGCAGCCAAGTAGCGGATGAGCAGTTCTTC
CDR3: CASSQVADEQFF

size: few
J: TRBJ2-7
length: 13
D: -
V: TRBV7-8
DNA: TGTGCCAGCAGCCCCGGGGTAGGCTACGAGCAGTACTTC
CDR3: CASSPGVGYEQYF

size: -
J: TRBJ2-1
length: 12
D: TRBD1
V: TRBV20-1
DNA: TGCAGTGCTAGTCTAGGGGGCTGGGAGCAGTTCTTC
CDR3: CSASLGGWEQFF

size: -
J: TRBJ2-2
length: 16
D: -
V: TRBV4-2
DNA: TGTGCCAGCAGCCAACAGACAGCATCCGATAACGGGGAGCTGTTTTTT
CDR3: CASSQQTASDNGELFF

size: -
J: TRBJ2-3
length: 15
D: -
V: TRBV6-5
DNA: TGTGCCAGCAGTTACTCTGGCCCAACCACAGATACGCAGTATTTT
CDR3: CASSYSGPTTDTQYF

size: -
J: TRBJ1-1
length: 13
D: -
V: TRBV6-6
DNA: TGTGCCAGCACCCCACGGGTGGGCACTGAAGCTTTCTTT
CDR3: CASTPRVGTEAFF

size: -
J: TRBJ2-3
length: 16
D: -
V: TRBV4-1
DNA: TGCGCCAGCAGCCAGATTCCAGCGGAGGTTACAGATACGCAGTATTTT
CDR3: CASSQIPAEVTDTQYF

size: -
J: TRBJ2-5
length: 13
D: -
V: TRBV5-1
DNA: TGCGCCAGCAGCTTGACCGGAGCAGAGACCCAGTACTTC
CDR3: CASSLTGAETQYF

size: -
J: TRBJ1-6
length: 17
D: -
V: TRBV6-2/TRBV6-3
DNA: TGTGCCAGCAGTTTACAAAAAGGACACGGATATAATTCACCCCTCCACTTT
CDR3: CASSLQKGHGYNSPLHF

size: -
J: TRBJ2-5
length: 12
D: -
V: TRBV29-1
DNA: TGCAGCGGTGGACAGTCCCAAGAGACCCAGTACTTC
CDR3: CSGGQSQETQYF

size: -
J: TRBJ2-5
length: 13
D: TRBD1
V: TRBV18
DNA: TGTGCCAGTCTGGACAGGGGACAAGAGACCCAGTACTTC
CDR3: CASLDRGQETQYF

size: -
J: TRBJ1-4
length: 14
D: TRBD1
V: TRBV28
DNA: TGTGCCAGCAGTTCCTACAGGGGGGGGAAGAAACTGTTTTTT
CDR3: CASSSYRGGKKLFF

size: -
J: TRBJ1-3
length: 15
D: -
V: TRBV5-1
DNA: TGCGCCAGCAGCTTGACGACAGAACTCGGAAACACCATATATTTT
CDR3: CASSLTTELGNTIYF

size: few
J: TRBJ1-4
length: 15
D: TRBD1
V: TRBV19
DNA: TGTGCCAGTAGACGACAGGGGGCGCGAAGTGAAAAACTGTTTTTT
CDR3: CASRRQGARSEKLFF

size: -
J: TRBJ1-1
length: 13
D: TRBD1
V: TRBV27
DNA: TGTGCCAGCAGTCCACAGGGGGCGGGAGTAGCTTTCTTT
CDR3: CASSPQGAGVAFF

size: -
J: TRBJ2-5
length: 13
D: -
V: TRBV12-3/TRBV12-4
DNA: TGTGCCAGCAGTTCTGGGCGCTGGGAGACCCAGTACTTC
CDR3: CASSSGRWETQYF

size: -
J: TRBJ2-2
length: 15
D: TRBD2
V: TRBV7-9
DNA: TGTGCCAGCAGCTTATGGGGAGGGGACACCGGGGAGCTGTTTTTT
CDR3: CASSLWGGDTGELFF

size: -
J: TRBJ2-2
length: 15
D: TRBD2
V: TRBV5-4
DNA: TGTGCCAGCACCTTTAGCGGGGGCAACACCGGGGAGCTGTTTTTT
CDR3: CASTFSGGNTGELFF

size: -
J: TRBJ2-3
length: 15
D: TRBD2
V: TRBV7-2
DNA: TGTGCCAGCAGCTCGGGACTAGCGGGGGGGGCCCCCCGGGATTTT
CDR3: CASSSGLAGGAPRDF

size: -
J: TRBJ2-7
length: 13
D: -
V: TRBV6-5
DNA: TGTGCCAGCAGCCTTTTGTCCGGGAACGAGCAGTACTTC
CDR3: CASSLLSGNEQYF

size: few
J: TRBJ2-4
length: 14
D: TRBD1
V: TRBV28
DNA: TGTGCCAGCAGCCCTCCGGGACAGGGGCCCATTCAGTACTTC
CDR3: CASSPPGQGPIQYF

size: -
J: TRBJ1-5
length: 16
D: -
V: TRBV7-8
DNA: TGTGCCAGCAGCTCTCGAATTCAGGGCGGCAATCAGCCCCAGCATTTT
CDR3: CASSSRIQGGNQPQHF

size: -
J: TRBJ2-5
length: 15
D: TRBD1
V: TRBV5-1
DNA: TGCGCCAGCAGTTTGCAGGGACAGCTCCAAGAGACCCAGTACTTC
CDR3: CASSLQGQLQETQYF

size: -
J: TRBJ1-5
length: 15
D: -
V: TRBV19
DNA: TGTGCCAGTAGTGACAGTGGGTATAGCAATCAGCCCCAGCATTTT
CDR3: CASSDSGYSNQPQHF

size: -
J: TRBJ1-2
length: 15
D: -
V: TRBV9
DNA: TGTGCCAGCAGCGCAATGACAGGATCTAGCTATGGCTACACCTTC
CDR3: CASSAMTGSSYGYTF

size: medium-sized
J: TRBJ1-1
length: 14
D: TRBD1
V: TRBV7-3
DNA: TGTGCCAGCAGCTTAGAGACAGGGAAAAGTGAAGCTTTCTTT
CDR3: CASSLETGKSEAFF

size: -
J: TRBJ1-2
length: 16
D: -
V: TRBV7-9
DNA: TGTGCCAGCAGCCATAAGTCGGGGGGTGTTAACTATGGCTACACCTTC
CDR3: CASSHKSGGVNYGYTF

size: -
J: TRBJ2-5
length: 17
D: TRBD1
V: TRBV12-5
DNA: TGTGCTAGTGGTTTGATCGCCGGGACAGGGGGCGCAGAGACCCAGTACTTC
CDR3: CASGLIAGTGGAETQYF

size: -
J: TRBJ2-1
length: 16
D: TRBD1
V: TRBV23-1
DNA: TGCGCCAGCAGTCAATCCAGGGGCAGGGGGCTTCATGAGCAGTTCTTC
CDR3: CASSQSRGRGLHEQFF

size: -
J: TRBJ2-6
length: 15
D: -
V: TRBV2
DNA: TGTGCCAGCAGTGAAGCGAGGGCTGGGGCCAACGTCCTGACTTTC
CDR3: CASSEARAGANVLTF

size: -
J: TRBJ2-7
length: 15
D: TRBD1
V: TRBV5-1
DNA: TGCGCCAGCAGCTTGTGGGGACAGGGGGAGGACGAGCAGTACTTC
CDR3: CASSLWGQGEDEQYF

size: -
J: TRBJ2-3
length: 13
D: -
V: TRBV19
DNA: TGTGCCAGTAGTGAACAGTTCGCAGATACGCAGTATTTT
CDR3: CASSEQFADTQYF

size: -
J: TRBJ2-1
length: 15
D: TRBD1
V: TRBV27
DNA: TGTGCCAGCAGGACGGGACAGGGGCGGTACAATGAGCAGTTCTTC
CDR3: CASRTGQGRYNEQFF

size: -
J: TRBJ1-2
length: 16
D: -
V: TRBV10-3
DNA: TGTGCCATCAGTGCAAATCGACCGGACAGTAACTATGGCTACACCTTC
CDR3: CAISANRPDSNYGYTF

size: -
J: TRBJ2-7
length: 14
D: TRBD1
V: TRBV7-8
DNA: TGTGCCAGCAGCACCGGACAGGGGCTATACGAGCAGTACTTC
CDR3: CASSTGQGLYEQYF

size: -
J: TRBJ1-4
length: 14
D: -
V: TRBV5-1
DNA: TGCGCCAGCAGCTTGGGGCAGGGAGGTGAAAAACTGTTTTTT
CDR3: CASSLGQGGEKLFF

size: -
J: TRBJ1-2
length: 16
D: TRBD1
V: TRBV9
DNA: TGTGCCAGCAGCGTAGACCCAGGACAGGCGAGGTATGGCTACACCTTC
CDR3: CASSVDPGQARYGYTF

size: -
J: TRBJ1-2
length: 12
D: TRBD1
V: TRBV29-1
DNA: TGCAGCGCAGAACAGGGGCTTTATGGCTACACCTTC
CDR3: CSAEQGLYGYTF

size: -
J: TRBJ1-6
length: 15
D: -
V: TRBV7-2
DNA: TGTGCCAGCAGCGCGGGGGACGGAACCTATTCACCCCTCCACTTT
CDR3: CASSAGDGTYSPLHF

size: few
J: TRBJ1-1
length: 15
D: TRBD1
V: TRBV29-1
DNA: TGCAGCGTTGAAGTGTTAGGGACAGCGAACACTGAAGCTTTCTTT
CDR3: CSVEVLGTANTEAFF

size: -
J: TRBJ1-2
length: 15
D: TRBD1
V: TRBV30
DNA: TGTGCCTGGACTTCCCCGCGGCAGGGGGCAATCGGCTACACCTTC
CDR3: CAWTSPRQGAIGYTF

size: -
J: TRBJ2-7
length: 12
D: -
V: TRBV9
DNA: TGTGCCAGCAGCCCCCCGTCCTACGAGCAGTACTTC
CDR3: CASSPPSYEQYF

size: few
J: TRBJ1-1
length: 12
D: -
V: TRBV7-9
DNA: TGTGCCAGCAGCCAGGTCCTCACTGAAGCTTTCTTT
CDR3: CASSQVLTEAFF

size: -
J: TRBJ1-2
length: 14
D: TRBD1
V: TRBV5-1
DNA: TGCGCCAGCCATCCAACCGGGACAGGGAATGGCTACACCTTC
CDR3: CASHPTGTGNGYTF

size: -
J: TRBJ1-2
length: 14
D: -
V: TRBV7-3
DNA: TGTGCCAGCAGCTCCTTGCCTGGAGGTTTGGGCTACACCTTC
CDR3: CASSSLPGGLGYTF

size: few
J: TRBJ1-2
length: 13
D: TRBD1
V: TRBV5-5
DNA: TGTGCCAGCAGCTCGAGGGACAGATTCCGCTACACCTTC
CDR3: CASSSRDRFRYTF

size: -
J: TRBJ2-5
length: 18
D: TRBD1
V: TRBV2
DNA: TGTGCCAGCGGTTCCAAACCCACTCGACAGGGGGCCGCAGAGACCCAGTACTTC
CDR3: CASGSKPTRQGAAETQYF

size: -
J: TRBJ2-3
length: 15
D: -
V: TRBV7-2
DNA: TGTGCCAGCAGCTTAGCATTGTCAAGCACAGATACGCAGTATTTT
CDR3: CASSLALSSTDTQYF

size: few
J: TRBJ2-7
length: 17
D: -
V: TRBV2
DNA: TGTGCCAGCAGTGAACGTGACTGGGACTCAAGCTCCTACGAGCAGTACTTC
CDR3: CASSERDWDSSSYEQYF

size: -
J: TRBJ1-6
length: 12
D: -
V: TRBV6-2/TRBV6-3
DNA: TGTGCCAGCAGTTACTCGGCTTCACCCCTCCACTTT
CDR3: CASSYSASPLHF

size: -
J: TRBJ1-2
length: 14
D: -
V: TRBV5-6
DNA: TGTGCCAGCAGCTCCCGGGGGGGAAGTTATGGCTACACCTTC
CDR3: CASSSRGGSYGYTF

size: -
J: TRBJ2-3
length: 14
D: TRBD1
V: TRBV7-2
DNA: TGTGCCAGCAGCGTCGACAGGGGTGGGACCCAGCAGTATTTT
CDR3: CASSVDRGGTQQYF